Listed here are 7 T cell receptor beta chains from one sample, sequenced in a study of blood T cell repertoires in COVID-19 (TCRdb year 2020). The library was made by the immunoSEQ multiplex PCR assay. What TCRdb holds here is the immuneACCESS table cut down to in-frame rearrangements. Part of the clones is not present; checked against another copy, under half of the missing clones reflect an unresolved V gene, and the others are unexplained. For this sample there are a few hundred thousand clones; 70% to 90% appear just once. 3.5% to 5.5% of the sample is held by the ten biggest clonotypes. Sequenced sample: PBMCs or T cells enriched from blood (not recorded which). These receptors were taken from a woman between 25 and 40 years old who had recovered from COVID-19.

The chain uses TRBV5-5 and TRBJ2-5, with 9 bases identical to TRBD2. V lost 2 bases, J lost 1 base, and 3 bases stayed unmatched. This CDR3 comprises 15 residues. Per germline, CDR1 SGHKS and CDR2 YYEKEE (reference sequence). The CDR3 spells CASSFLAGPQETQYF. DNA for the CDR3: TGTGCCAGCAGCTTCCTAGCGGGGCCCCAAGAGACCCAGTACTTC.

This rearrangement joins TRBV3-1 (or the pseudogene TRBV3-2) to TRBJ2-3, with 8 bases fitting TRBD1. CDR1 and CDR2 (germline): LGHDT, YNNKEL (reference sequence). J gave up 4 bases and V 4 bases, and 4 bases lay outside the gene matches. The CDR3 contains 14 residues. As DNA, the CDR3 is TGTGCCAGCAGCCTGGACAGGGAGGCAGATACGCAGTATTTT. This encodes CASSLDREADTQYF.

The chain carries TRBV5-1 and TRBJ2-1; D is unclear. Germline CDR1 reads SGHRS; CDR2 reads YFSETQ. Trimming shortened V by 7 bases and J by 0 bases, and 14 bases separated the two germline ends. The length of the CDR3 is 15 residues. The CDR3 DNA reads TGCGCCAGCTGCCCGGAAGGAGACTCCTACAATGAGCAGTTCTTC. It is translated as CASCPEGDSYNEQFF.

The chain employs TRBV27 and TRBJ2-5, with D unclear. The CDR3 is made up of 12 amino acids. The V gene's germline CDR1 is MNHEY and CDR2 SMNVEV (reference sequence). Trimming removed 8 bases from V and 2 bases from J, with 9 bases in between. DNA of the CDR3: TGTGCCAGCCCCCTAGTGCAAGAGACCCAGTACTTC. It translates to CASPLVQETQYF.

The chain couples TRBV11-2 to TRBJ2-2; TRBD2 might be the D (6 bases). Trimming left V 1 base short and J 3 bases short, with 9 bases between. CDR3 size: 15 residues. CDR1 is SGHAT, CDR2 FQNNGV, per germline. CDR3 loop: CASSLAREYTGELFF. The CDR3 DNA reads TGTGCCAGCAGCTTAGCGCGGGAATACACCGGGGAGCTGTTTTTT.

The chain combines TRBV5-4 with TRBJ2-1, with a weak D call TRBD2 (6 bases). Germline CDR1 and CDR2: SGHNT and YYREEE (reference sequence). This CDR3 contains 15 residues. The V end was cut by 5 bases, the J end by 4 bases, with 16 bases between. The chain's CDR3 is CASRLDAGTYNEQFF. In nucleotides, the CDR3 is TGTGCCAGCAGGCTTGATGCAGGGACTTACAATGAGCAGTTCTTC.

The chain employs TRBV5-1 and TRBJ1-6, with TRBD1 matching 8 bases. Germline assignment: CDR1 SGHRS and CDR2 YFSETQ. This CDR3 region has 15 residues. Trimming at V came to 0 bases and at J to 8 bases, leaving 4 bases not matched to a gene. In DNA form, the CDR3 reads TGCGCCAGCAGCTTGGGTCAGGGGGCGTATTCACCCCTCCACTTT. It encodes CASSLGQGAYSPLHF. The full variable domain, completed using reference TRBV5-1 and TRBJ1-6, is KAGVTQTPRYLIKTRGQQVTLSCSPISGHRSVSWYQQTPGQGLQFLFEYFSETQRNKGNFPGRFSGRQFSNSRSEMNVSTLELGDSALYLCASSLGQGAYSPLHFGNGTRLTVT.